This T cell receptor (beta chain) was identified during a study of T cell responses to AZD1222 COVID-19 vaccine. V lost 5 bases and J 2 bases, leaving 10 bases between the germline ends. The CDR3 extends over 14 amino acids. CDR1 is SGHTA and CDR2 is FQGTGA in the germline V gene. TCRdb's copy holds only in-frame clones and misses some; the assay was immunoSEQ multiplex PCR. The sample shows over 150,000 clones, 85% to 90% of them seen only once. The receptor was isolated from an adult who received the AZD1222 COVID-19 vaccine. The chain uses TRBV7-3 and TRBJ1-3; D possibly corresponds to TRBD1 (6 bases). Sequences were derived from peripheral blood, sampled 28 days after the second AZD1222 dose. CDR3 DNA sequence: TGTGCCAGCAGCCCTGGACAGCCTGGAAACACCATATATTTT. Amino acids: CASSPGQPGNTIYF.